This TCR beta chain appears in the sequencing data of a study of monozygotic twins with inflammatory bowel disease. CDR3 size: 16 residues. Germline V gene sequence: CDR1 DFQATT, CDR2 SNEGSKA (reference sequence). Note on this clonotype: As yet, its antigen is unknown.

Study results and caveats: IBD patients, compared with healthy twins, shared fewer clonotypes with others (especially with disease activity).

TCRdb reprocessed the 5' RACE reads and stores each CDR3 protein as one record, lacking DNA. Its table lists 200,000 to 250,000 distinct CDR3 sequences. The clonotype was recovered from a human donor with ulcerative colitis or Crohn's disease, or a healthy co-twin of an affected twin (not recorded which). The sequenced sample was blood. V is TRBV20-1 and J is TRBJ2-1; TCRdb reports TRBD2, a call that lacks DNA to check it against. CDR3 sequence reads: CSARNPLGLSYNEQFF.